A selection of T cell receptor beta chains follows, all from one sample in a study of cytotoxic CD8 clonotypes in ibrutinib-treated CLL. Some clones are missing from TCRdb's copy, which holds only in-frame ones; the method was immunoSEQ multiplex PCR. In the table there are 120,000 to 150,000 clones, less than 95% of which are singletons. The specimen was PBMCs, collected after 12 months of ibrutinib treatment. These receptor sequences come from a human donor with chronic lymphocytic leukemia. Each CDR3 is given with its conserved first and last residue. A D gene is named only where the DNA matches it firmly. The size field is filled for only some rows; it gives once, few, many or a size class.

>TRBV27|TRBJ2-1|.|.
TGTGCCAGCAGTTACTCCACATCCGAGCAGTTCTTC
CASSYSTSEQFF
>TRBV6-6|TRBJ2-5|.|.
TGTGCCAGCAGTATTGGACAGTTTGAGACCCAGTACTTC
CASSIGQFETQYF
>TRBV6-4|TRBJ1-2|.|.
TGTGCCAGCAGCCCTGGGCATGGTAGCTATGGCTACACCTTC
CASSPGHGSYGYTF
>TRBV2|TRBJ2-1|.|.
TGTGCCAGCAAGGGGGGGCAATCCTACAATGAGCAGTTCTTC
CASKGGQSYNEQFF
>TRBV19|TRBJ2-1|.|.
TGTGCCAGTAGTAAGGGTGGGTTTTGGGCTGAGCAGTTCTTC
CASSKGGFWAEQFF
>TRBV6-5|TRBJ2-1|.|.
TGTGCCAGCAGTTACTCGGAACTAGCTTCCCTCAATGAGCAGTTCTTC
CASSYSELASLNEQFF
>TRBV27|TRBJ1-4|TRBD1|.
TGTGCCAGCAGTTTATTCAGGGGGGGGGAGAAACTGTTTTTT
CASSLFRGGEKLFF
>TRBV6-5|TRBJ2-2|.|.
TGTGCCAGCAGCCCCAACACCGGGGAGCTGTTTTTT
CASSPNTGELFF
>TRBV28|TRBJ1-1|.|.
TGTGCCAGCATAAAGTGGATGAACACTGAAGCTTTCTTT
CASIKWMNTEAFF
>TRBV6-5|TRBJ1-3|.|.
TGTGCCAGCAGTTTAGGGCCAGCTGGAAACACCATATATTTT
CASSLGPAGNTIYF
>TRBV2|TRBJ2-7|.|.
TGTGCCGCTGGGGGCGGGGGCTCTAACGAGCAGTACTTC
CAAGGGGSNEQYF
>TRBV7-2|TRBJ1-3|.|.
TGTGCCAGCAGCTTAGCGACGGTTGGAAACACCATATATTTT
CASSLATVGNTIYF
>TRBV28|TRBJ1-2|TRBD1|.
TGTGCCAGCAGTCCACCACGGACAGGGTACGGTGTAGATGGCTACACCTTC
CASSPPRTGYGVDGYTF
>TRBV9|TRBJ2-7|TRBD1|.
TGTGCCAGCAGCGTAGCCACAGGGGCCATCTACGAGCAGTACTTC
CASSVATGAIYEQYF
>TRBV7-6|TRBJ2-3|.|.
TGTGCCAGCAGCCCCTTCGGAGGACTCACAGATACGCAGTATTTT
CASSPFGGLTDTQYF
>TRBV29-1|TRBJ2-3|.|.
TGCAGCGTTGTTTGGACGTCCGTGGGGACAGATACGCAGTATTTT
CSVVWTSVGTDTQYF
>TRBV9|TRBJ2-2|TRBD2|.
TGTGCCAGCAGCGTCGCGGGAGCGAACACCGGGGAGCTGTTTTTT
CASSVAGANTGELFF
>TRBV11-2|TRBJ2-7|TRBD2|.
TGTGCCAGCAGTCCAAGGACTAGCGGTACCTACGAGCAGTACTTC
CASSPRTSGTYEQYF
>TRBV27|TRBJ2-1|TRBD2|.
TGTGCCAGCAGTTTATTAGCGGGAGCCTACAATGAGCAGTTCTTC
CASSLLAGAYNEQFF
>TRBV29-1|TRBJ2-7|TRBD2|.
TGCAGCGTTGTGGATAGCGGGAGGTCCTACGAGCAGTACTTC
CSVVDSGRSYEQYF
>TRBV19|TRBJ2-2|.|.
TGTGCCACCCTGAGGGGGGAAGAGGACGGGGAGCTGTTTTTT
CATLRGEEDGELFF
>TRBV6-4|TRBJ2-3|.|.
TGTGCCAGCAGTGACGAGGAAGGAGGCTTTGGTTCCGGCACAGATACGCAGTATTTT
CASSDEEGGFGSGTDTQYF
>TRBV29-1|TRBJ1-2|TRBD1|.
TGCAGCGTCATCGCGACAGGGGATGGCTACACCTTC
CSVIATGDGYTF
>TRBV27|TRBJ2-3|.|.
TGTGCCAGCAGTTTTTCAGATACGCAGTATTTT
CASSFSDTQYF
>TRBV15|TRBJ2-3|TRBD2|.
TGTGCCACCAGCAGAGACCTAGCGGGAGGGGGGACAGATACGCAGTATTTT
CATSRDLAGGGTDTQYF
>TRBV5-1|TRBJ1-2|.|.
TGCGCCAGCAGTTTCCAGGGTTCTAGAGGCTACACCTTC
CASSFQGSRGYTF
>TRBV27|TRBJ2-2|.|.
TGTGCCAGCAGTTGGCCCGGGGAGCTGTTTTTT
CASSWPGELFF
>TRBV18|TRBJ2-5|TRBD2|once
TGTGCCAGCTCACCCCCGGGACTAGCGGGGGAGACCCAGTACTTC
CASSPPGLAGETQYF
>TRBV10-2|TRBJ2-1|TRBD2|.
TGCGCCAGCAACCAGCGGGAGGGCGATGAGCAGTTCTTC
CASNQREGDEQFF
>TRBV27|TRBJ2-7|.|.
TGTGCCAGCAGTTTCCGGGGCCCGACCTACGAGCAGTACTTC
CASSFRGPTYEQYF
>TRBV4-2|TRBJ2-7|.|once
TGTGCCAGCAGCCCGTACAGCTCCTACGAGCAGTACTTC
CASSPYSSYEQYF
>TRBV11-2|TRBJ1-2|TRBD1|.
TGTGCCAGCAGCTTCCAGGGGGCGCCTGGCTACACCTTC
CASSFQGAPGYTF
>TRBV18|TRBJ2-7|TRBD2|.
TGTGCCAGCTCACCTAGGGCTAGCGGGAGGGCCCCCTCCTACGAGCAGTACTTC
CASSPRASGRAPSYEQYF
>TRBV27|TRBJ1-1|.|.
TGTGCCAGCAGCCGTAACGACAGGTTAGCTGAAGCTTTCTTT
CASSRNDRLAEAFF
>TRBV9|TRBJ1-5|.|.
TGTGCCAGCAGCGGAGGACAGTTAAATCAGCCCCAGCATTTT
CASSGGQLNQPQHF
>TRBV2|TRBJ1-5|TRBD1|.
TGTGCCAGCAGTACCGACAGGGACAATCAGCCCCAGCATTTT
CASSTDRDNQPQHF
>TRBV5-1|TRBJ2-3|.|.
TGCGCCAGCAGCTTGGAGGGCGGGCTTGGGGATACGCAGTATTTT
CASSLEGGLGDTQYF
>TRBV11-3|TRBJ2-7|.|.
TGTGCCAGCAGCCCCAAGGGGGGCCCCTACGAGCAGTACTTC
CASSPKGGPYEQYF
>TRBV11-3|TRBJ2-1|.|.
TGTGCCAGCAGTTTACCCGGGAGCAATGAGCAGTTCTTC
CASSLPGSNEQFF
>TRBV15|TRBJ1-4|.|.
TGTGCCACCAGCAGTGCCGGGACGGGCGGCGAAAAACTGTTTTTT
CATSSAGTGGEKLFF
>TRBV5-1|TRBJ1-4|TRBD1|.
TGCGCCAGCAGACAACTAGGACAGGCTACAACTAATGAAAAACTGTTTTTT
CASRQLGQATTNEKLFF
>TRBV7-9|TRBJ2-1|TRBD2|.
TGTGCCAGCAGCTTAGTCCGACTAGCGGGAGGGTCTAATGAGCAGTTCTTC
CASSLVRLAGGSNEQFF
>TRBV28|TRBJ2-7|TRBD2|.
TGTGCCAGCAGGAACATCCCCGGGACTAGCGAAACCTACGAGCAGTACTTC
CASRNIPGTSETYEQYF
>TRBV7-9|TRBJ2-1|.|.
TGTGCCAGCAGCGGACTCGGCGGTGAGCAGTTCTTC
CASSGLGGEQFF
>TRBV5-6|TRBJ2-5|.|.
TGTGCCAGCAGTCCCGGGACACACCGCGGGGGGACCCAGTACTTC
CASSPGTHRGGTQYF
>TRBV6-5|TRBJ2-7|TRBD1|.
TGTGCCAGCAGGAGCAACAGGGGACGGGAGTACTTC
CASRSNRGREYF
>TRBV27|TRBJ2-7|TRBD1|.
TGTGCCAGCAGGGGGGACAGGGGGCTTTTCGACGAGCAGTACTTC
CASRGDRGLFDEQYF
>TRBV18|TRBJ2-7|TRBD1|.
TGTGCCAGCTCACCAGTGGGACAGGGCTCCTACGAGCAGTACTTC
CASSPVGQGSYEQYF
>TRBV6-5|TRBJ2-7|.|.
TGTGCCAGCAGCCCCCGGCCCACCTACGAGCAGTACTTC
CASSPRPTYEQYF